The 10 T cell receptor beta chains given below trace back to one sample, sequenced in a study of CXCR3-negative and CXCR3-positive naive CD8 T cells. Study results and limitations: CXCR3-positive naive cells carried more hydrophobic TRB CDR3s than CXCR3-negative ones.

No antigens are known for them. TRB cDNA was prepared as libraries by UMI-labeled 5' RACE. Using the 5' RACE reads, TCRdb records one entry per CDR3 protein without DNA. Reported are 130,000 to 150,000 distinct CDR3 sequences; the ten largest clones contain 0.25% to 0.3%. Material for sequencing was naive CXCR3+ CD8+ T cells from blood. As to subset: CD45RO-CCR7+CD27+CD95- naive CD8+ T cells expressing CXCR3 (TNR3+). These receptors came from a human donor in good health. Some clones in this sample may be carry-over from other donors' samples.

The V call is TRBV20-1, the J call TRBJ2-3; the TCRdb call, TRBD2, lacks DNA for checking. Germline assignment: CDR1 DFQATT and CDR2 SNEGSKA (reference sequence). The CDR3 spans 19 residues. CDR3: CSAFGIDRLAGDWTDTQYF.

The CDR3 loop reads CASSLDSYEQFF. The gene calls are TRBV5-1 and TRBJ2-1. CDR1 SGHRS and CDR2 YFSETQ come from the germline V gene. The CDR3 sequence is 12 residues long.

The rearrangement joins TRBV6-1 to TRBJ2-5; TCRdb lists TRBD1, though no DNA is available to test this call. Germline V lookup: CDR1 MNHNS, CDR2 SASEGT. This CDR3 is built from 12 residues. CDR3 in amino acids: CASQGWEETQYF.

The chain combines TRBV5-5 with TRBJ2-2; TCRdb calls TRBD2, which cannot be checked without DNA. The CDR3 contains 16 residues. Germline values: CDR1 SGHKS, CDR2 YYEKEE (reference sequence). CDR3: CASSLFEVVNTGELFF.

The chain joins TRBV29-1 to TRBJ2-7; TCRdb reports TRBD2, a call that lacks DNA to check it against. The CDR3 covers 14 residues. Germline-derived CDR1 and CDR2 are SQVTM and ANQGSEA. The CDR3 here is CSVFDRDLPYEQYF.

The chain links TRBV7-9 to TRBJ2-7; with no DNA, the TCRdb D assignment of TRBD1 cannot be verified. The CDR3 contains 13 residues. Germline-derived CDR1 and CDR2 are SEHNR and FQNEAQ (reference sequence). This CDR3 reads CASTPGVSYEQYF.

The chain carries TRBV28 and TRBJ2-1; TCRdb selects TRBD1, and the lack of DNA leaves this call unchecked. Germline assignment: CDR1 MDHEN and CDR2 SYDVKM. The CDR3 extends over 16 amino acids. CDR3 loop: CASTGMGASWHNEQFF.

V gene TRBV12-3 or TRBV12-4 combines with J gene TRBJ2-7. The CDR3 spans 12 residues. The CDR3 spells CASSWVSGEQYF.

CDR3 in amino acids: CASSPGRGRAAASSYNEQFF. The genes are TRBV7-9 and TRBJ2-1; the TCRdb call, TRBD2, lacks DNA for checking. The germline CDR1 and CDR2 sequences are SEHNR and FQNEAQ (reference sequence). This CDR3 has 20 amino acids.

The rearrangement joins TRBV27 to TRBJ2-1; absent DNA, TCRdb's TRBD1 call cannot be checked. This CDR3 has 16 amino acids. Germline CDR1 MNHEY, CDR2 SMNVEV (reference sequence). The CDR3 protein is CASSLSPGVSGNEQFF.